This record looks at one T cell receptor (beta chain) sequence and its context. Antigen unknown. The data were taken from a study of cytomegalovirus exposure and HLA in healthy donors. Study overall: T cells numbering around 180 million yielded roughly 120 million unique TCR beta sequences in an earlier analysis.

Healthy bone marrow donors made up the donors. Study results and caveats: An Asian-associated ancestry cluster reportedly showed fewer N-insertions than the approximately 660-donor mean in a later analysis.

Germline CDR1 is LNHNV and CDR2 is YYDKDF (reference sequence). After removal of 0 bases from V and 5 bases from J, the junction contained 5 bases not matched to a gene. There are 16 residues in the CDR3. The PCR used 60 Vbeta and 13 Jbeta primers. Some clones are missing from TCRdb's copy, which holds only in-frame ones; the method was immunoSEQ multiplex PCR. The sample holds fewer than 65,000 clones, around four fifths seen once. Sequencing was carried out using PBMCs. This TCR was sampled from a man under 40 in good health and CMV-seronegative. This rearrangement joins TRBV15 to TRBJ1-5; 9 positions match TRBD1. The CDR3 spells CATSRDARQGDQPQHF. DNA of the CDR3: TGTGCCACCAGCAGAGACGCGAGACAGGGGGATCAGCCCCAGCATTTT.